This TCR beta chain was documented in a study of blood T cell repertoires in COVID-19. In the study overall: Sites across the United States, Italy and Spain contributed samples from acute and convalescent COVID-19. PBMCs, B-cell-depleted T cells, or T cells were the source of the cDNA or gDNA that made up the material.

The germline CDR1 and CDR2 sequences are LNHDA and SQIVND (reference sequence). This CDR3 region has 19 residues. Trimming cost V 4 bases and J 5 bases; bases outside gene matches: 15. As processed by the authors: Estimation of nucleated cell counts relied on the amplification of reference gene primers. The method was immunoSEQ multiplex PCR; TCRdb's version includes in-frame clones alone and lacks a portion of them. V and J calls and clone size are copied from that table; D and trimming were computed from the DNA. The sample yields around 300,000 clones, around 86% seen once. The source of this sequence is a man aged 45-60 years with acute or convalescent COVID-19. The V call is TRBV19, the J call TRBJ1-5; 12 positions match TRBD1. The sequencing input was peripheral blood. DNA of the CDR3: TGTGCCAGTAGTAGAGGGACAGGGGGCTCGGGAGGGAGTGATCAGCCCCAGCATTTT. It encodes CASSRGTGGSGGSDQPQHF.